The 3 T cell receptor beta chains reported below all come from one sample, sequenced in a study of blood T cells in healthy people across ages. Sample-barcoded 5' priming and a J-beta primer mix drove a second PCR of about 6 to 12 cycles. From the 5' RACE reads, TCRdb called clonotypes with MiXCR, one entry per CDR3 protein. This table holds around 1.7 million distinct CDR3 sequences, 28% found once. Input material: blood. Receptors were obtained from a woman aged 25 to 45 in good health.

Remarks on this clonotype: At one end, the junction sequence differs from germline, possibly due to a read error. The gene calls are TRBV7-9 and TRBJ1-1, with D unclear. The CDR3 is 15 residues long. Germline CDR1 and CDR2: SEHNR and FQNEAQ (reference sequence). CDR3 protein: CTSSLARRGNTEAFF. The CDR3 coding sequence is TGTACCAGCAGCTTAGCGCGACGGGGAAACACTGAAGCTTTCTTT.

This clonotype showed up many times. V is TRBV10-2 and J is TRBJ2-7, with 8 bases matching TRBD2. The V gene's germline CDR1 is WSHSY and CDR2 SAAADI. The length of the CDR3 is 14 residues. After removal of 0 bases from V and 2 bases from J, the junction contained 0 bases not matched to a gene. The CDR3 sequence: CASSESSGAYEQYF. The CDR3 DNA is TGCGCCAGCAGTGAGTCTAGCGGGGCCTACGAGCAGTACTTC.

The V gene is TRBV15, the J gene TRBJ1-1, with D maybe TRBD1 (5 bases). This CDR3 spans 13 amino acids. Deletions cut 0 bases from V and 6 bases from J, with 8 bases between. Germline V gene data show CDR1 as LNHNV and CDR2 as YYDKDF (reference sequence). CDR3 DNA: TGTGCCACCAGCAGAGATTGGGGGGCTGAAGCTTTCTTT. Translation: CATSRDWGAEAFF.